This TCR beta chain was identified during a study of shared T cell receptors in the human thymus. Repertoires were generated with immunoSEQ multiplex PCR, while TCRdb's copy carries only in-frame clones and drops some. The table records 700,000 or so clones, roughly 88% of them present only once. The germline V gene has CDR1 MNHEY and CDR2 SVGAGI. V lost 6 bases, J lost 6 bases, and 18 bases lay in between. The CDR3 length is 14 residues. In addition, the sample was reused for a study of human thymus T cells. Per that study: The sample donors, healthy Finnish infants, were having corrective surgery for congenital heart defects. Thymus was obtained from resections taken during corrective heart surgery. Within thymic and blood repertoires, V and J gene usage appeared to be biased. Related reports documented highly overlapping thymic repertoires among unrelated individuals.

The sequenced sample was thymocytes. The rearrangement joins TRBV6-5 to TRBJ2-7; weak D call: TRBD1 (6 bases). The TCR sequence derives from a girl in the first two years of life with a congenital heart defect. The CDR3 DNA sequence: TGTGCCAGCAGCCGCAGGGGAGAGAACGGCGAGCAGTACTTC. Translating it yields CASSRRGENGEQYF.